This TCR beta chain was documented in a study of chemoradiotherapy in HPV16-positive cancers. Study information: Candidate HPV-specific clones and shared TCR motifs came from two HPV16-positive patients.

Study results and limitations: The functional HPV-specific definition rests on just two HPV16-positive patients. For HPV16-positive patients, expanding HPV-responsive T cells associated with longer recurrence-free survival. During treatment, candidate HPV-specific clones and E7-related motifs expanded in tumor.

The CDR3 contains 14 residues. Germline CDR1 and CDR2: SGDLS and YYNGEE. V shed 4 bases, J shed 4 bases, and the junction held 4 bases outside the gene matches. With regard to this clone: Its antigen is as yet unknown.

Measured with immunoSEQ multiplex PCR; TCRdb has only the in-frame clones, and not every one. The sample lists tens of thousands of clones, roughly nine tenths occurring once. The sequencing here drew on blood, taken from a patient who underwent chemoradiotherapy. V is TRBV9 and J is TRBJ2-3; 9 nucleotides match TRBD1. The source of this sequence is a human donor with HPV-associated anogenital cancer. The CDR3 region is CASSRGTGSDTQYF. The DNA of the CDR3 is TGTGCCAGCAGCCGCGGGACAGGGTCAGATACGCAGTATTTT.